The source of this T cell receptor beta chain is a study of blood T cell repertoires in COVID-19. About the study: In each case, the material was cDNA or gDNA derived from T cells, B-cell-depleted T cells, or PBMCs.

This clone was seen only a few times. The V gene's germline CDR1 is LGHDT and CDR2 YNNKEL (reference sequence). The V gene lost 4 bases and the J gene lost 1 base, with 13 bases spanning the gap. The CDR3 contains 15 residues. In the source study's methods: Nucleated cell counts were estimated from reference gene primer amplification. Measured with immunoSEQ multiplex PCR; TCRdb has only the in-frame clones, and not every one. The DNA gave D and trimming, while V, J and clone size come from that table. The table shows approximately 100,000 clones, with less than 85% occurring only once. The V call is TRBV3-1 (or the pseudogene TRBV3-2), the J call TRBJ1-1, with D tentatively TRBD1 (6 bases). The sample consisted of peripheral blood. The TCR comes from an elderly man with acute or convalescent COVID-19. CDR3 nucleotide sequence: TGTGCCAGCAGCCCCTTGGGGGGGGCGAACACTGAAGCTTTCTTT. Translation gives CASSPLGGANTEAFF.